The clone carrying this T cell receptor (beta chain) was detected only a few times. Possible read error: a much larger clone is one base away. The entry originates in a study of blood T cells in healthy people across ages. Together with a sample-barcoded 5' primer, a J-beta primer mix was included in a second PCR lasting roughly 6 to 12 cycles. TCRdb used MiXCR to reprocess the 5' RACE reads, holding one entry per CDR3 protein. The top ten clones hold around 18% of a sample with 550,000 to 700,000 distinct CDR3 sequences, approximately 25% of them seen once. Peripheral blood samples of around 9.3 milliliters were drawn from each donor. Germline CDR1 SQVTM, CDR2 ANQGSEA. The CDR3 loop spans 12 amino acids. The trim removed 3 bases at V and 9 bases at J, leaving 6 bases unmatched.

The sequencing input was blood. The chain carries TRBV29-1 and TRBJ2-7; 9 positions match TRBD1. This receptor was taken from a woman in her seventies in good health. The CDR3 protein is CSVDGTGNGQYF. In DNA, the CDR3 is TGCAGCGTTGACGGGACAGGGAACGGGCAGTACTTC.